This T cell receptor beta chain is drawn from a study of blood T cell repertoires in COVID-19. This CDR3 spans 12 amino acids. Trimming took off 5 bases at V and 4 bases at J, with 7 bases between the two ends. CDR1 and CDR2 (germline): SGHDT, YYEEEE. Original processing methods: For nucleated cells, counts were estimated from reference gene primer amplification. The data were produced by immunoSEQ multiplex PCR, yet TCRdb's version contains in-frame clones alone and is incomplete. The DNA was the basis for D and trimming; V, J and clone size are from that table. The sample shows 120,000 to 150,000 clones, approximately 80% of them seen only once. Recruitment covered about two dozen US areas and drew participants whose ages spanned about 18 to 90 years. Clinical history reported by participants formed the basis on which cohorts were assigned.

Sequences were obtained from PBMCs or T cells enriched from blood (not recorded which). This receptor was taken from a man aged 45 to 65 in a cohort exposed to, infected with or recovered from COVID-19 (not recorded which). The chain is built from TRBV5-6 and TRBJ1-3; D is unclear. Here the CDR3 DNA reads TGTGCCAGCAGTTTCTCGGGAAACACCATATATTTT. Translated: CASSFSGNTIYF.